The 7 T cell receptor beta chains in this list originate from one sample, sequenced in a study of cytomegalovirus exposure and HLA in healthy donors. This table comes from immunoSEQ multiplex PCR, and its TCRdb copy is limited to in-frame clones, with some not included. Among tens of thousands of clones listed, around nine tenths were seen once. Sequences were obtained from PBMCs. Receptor source: a woman in her twenties or thirties in good health and CMV-seronegative.

The chain is built from TRBV5-1 and TRBJ2-1; D is possibly TRBD1 (7 bases). The V gene lost 4 bases and the J gene lost 2 bases, with 16 bases spanning the gap. The CDR3 is 16 residues long. The germline V gene has CDR1 SGHRS and CDR2 YFSETQ. CDR3 amino acids: CASSTDSGGTYNEQFF. The CDR3 coding sequence is TGCGCCAGCAGCACGGATTCAGGGGGGACCTACAATGAGCAGTTCTTC.

The V gene is TRBV7-9, the J gene TRBJ2-5, with a tentative D call TRBD2 (5 bases). The V end was cut by 2 bases, the J end by 2 bases, with 15 bases between. This CDR3 has 16 amino acids. The germline V gene has CDR1 SEHNR and CDR2 FQNEAQ (reference sequence). CDR3: CASSLLGQTNQETQYF. For the CDR3, the DNA is TGTGCCAGCAGCTTACTAGGGCAGACTAATCAAGAGACCCAGTACTTC. Variable domain in full (rest from reference TRBV7-9 and TRBJ2-5): DTGVSQNPRHKITKRGQNVTFRCDPISEHNRLYWYRQTLGQGPEFLTYFQNEAQLEKSRLLSDRFSAERPKGSFSTLEIQRTEQGDSAMYLCASSLLGQTNQETQYFGPGTRLLVL.

The genes are TRBV2 and TRBJ2-1; D perhaps matches TRBD1 (5 bases). The CDR3 extends over 16 amino acids. Germline CDR1 and CDR2: SNHLY and FYNNEI. Deletions cut 3 bases from V and 3 bases from J, with 15 bases between. CDR3 sequence: CASSEGLGIDYNEQFF. In DNA, the CDR3 is TGTGCCAGCAGTGAGGGGCTGGGGATTGACTACAATGAGCAGTTCTTC.

The rearrangement joins TRBV6-5 to TRBJ2-3; unclear D gene. V shed 6 bases and J shed 5 bases, with 6 bases lying between them. The CDR3 covers 11 residues. Germline values: CDR1 MNHEY, CDR2 SVGAGI. The CDR3 loop reads CASSRQDTQYF. CDR3 coding DNA: TGTGCCAGCAGCCGACAAGATACGCAGTATTTT.

The chain employs TRBV28 and TRBJ1-1, with unresolved D. The germline gives CDR1 MDHEN, CDR2 SYDVKM. This CDR3 region has 14 residues. V lost 6 bases, J lost 5 bases, and 16 bases lay in between. CDR3 sequence (DNA): TGTGCCAGCAGGAATCCAGGTTTTGGGACTGAAGCTTTCTTT. Amino acids: CASRNPGFGTEAFF. Full variable domain (outside the CDR3, taken from reference TRBV28 and TRBJ1-1): DVKVTQSSRYLVKRTGEKVFLECVQDMDHENMFWYRQDPGLGLRLIYFSYDVKMKEKGDIPEGYSVSREKKERFSLILESASTNQTSMYLCASRNPGFGTEAFFGQGTRLTVV.

The rearrangement links TRBV9 to TRBJ2-5, with a tentative D call TRBD2 (6 bases). The V gene lost 2 bases and the J gene lost 5 bases, with 13 bases spanning the gap. Germline V CDR1 and CDR2: SGDLS, YYNGEE. The CDR3 has 14 amino acids. CDR3: CASSVGGRWETQYF. CDR3 in DNA: TGTGCCAGCAGCGTGGGAGGTCGGTGGGAGACCCAGTACTTC.

The chain has TRBV6-6 and TRBJ2-7, with D perhaps TRBD2 (6 bases). The CDR3 spans 13 residues. Trimming cost V 8 bases and J 3 bases, with 14 bases left between them. CDR1 MNHNY and CDR2 SVGAGI come from the germline V gene (reference sequence). The CDR3 loop is CASQPGLVYEQYF. For the CDR3, the DNA is TGTGCCAGCCAACCGGGACTGGTCTACGAGCAGTACTTC.